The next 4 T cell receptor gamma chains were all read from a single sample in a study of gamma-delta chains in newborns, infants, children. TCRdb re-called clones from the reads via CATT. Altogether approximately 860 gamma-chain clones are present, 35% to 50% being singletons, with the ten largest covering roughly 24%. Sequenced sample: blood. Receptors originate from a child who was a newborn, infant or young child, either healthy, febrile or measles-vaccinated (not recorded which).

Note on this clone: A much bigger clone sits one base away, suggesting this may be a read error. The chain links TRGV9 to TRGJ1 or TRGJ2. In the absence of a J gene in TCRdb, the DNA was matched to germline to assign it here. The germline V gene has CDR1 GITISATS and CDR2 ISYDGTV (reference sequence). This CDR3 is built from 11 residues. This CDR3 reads CAVWEEGKKLF. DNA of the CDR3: TGTGCCGTGTGGGAGGAGGGAAAGAAACTCTTT.

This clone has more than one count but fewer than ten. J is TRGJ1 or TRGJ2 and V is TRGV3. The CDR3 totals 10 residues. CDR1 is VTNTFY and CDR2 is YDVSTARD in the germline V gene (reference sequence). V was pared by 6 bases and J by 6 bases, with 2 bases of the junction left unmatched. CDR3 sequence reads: CATWRYKKLF. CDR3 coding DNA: TGTGCCACCTGGCGTTATAAGAAACTCTTT.

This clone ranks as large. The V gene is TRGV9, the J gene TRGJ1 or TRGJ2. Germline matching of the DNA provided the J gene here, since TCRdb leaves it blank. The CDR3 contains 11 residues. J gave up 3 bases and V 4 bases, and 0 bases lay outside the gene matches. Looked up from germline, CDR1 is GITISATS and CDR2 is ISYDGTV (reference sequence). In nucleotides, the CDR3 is TGTGCCTTGTGGGATTATTATAAGAAACTCTTT. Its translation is CALWDYYKKLF.

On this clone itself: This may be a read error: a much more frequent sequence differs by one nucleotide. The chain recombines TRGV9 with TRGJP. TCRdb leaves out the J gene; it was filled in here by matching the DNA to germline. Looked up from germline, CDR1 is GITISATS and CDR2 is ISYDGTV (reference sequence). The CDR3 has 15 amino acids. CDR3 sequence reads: CASWDAELGKKIKVF. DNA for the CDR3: TGTGCCTCGTGGGACGCAGAGTTGGGCAAAAAAATCAAGGTATTT.